Sequencing of this T cell receptor beta chain was carried out in a study of metastatic and nonmetastatic thyroid tumors. About the research overall: Repertoires from blood and tumor or nodule tissue of malignant and benign thyroid patients were compared.

Until they underwent thyroid surgery, no patient had received any treatment. Study-level findings and limits: Significantly higher TCR beta diversity was reportedly seen in malignant thyroid tumors than benign nodules, in blood and tumor.

Germline-derived CDR1 and CDR2 are MNHEY and SMNVEV (reference sequence). This CDR3 spans 13 amino acids. The V segment lost 4 bases and the J segment 10 bases; nucleotides outside the gene matches: 4. TCRdb re-clonotyped the PCR reads via MiXCR. The profile shows more than 12,000 clones, about 29% of them singletons. Many counts were recorded for this clone. Its antigen is unidentified. Sample: tumor tissue. The TCR was taken from a male donor with papillary thyroid cancer or a benign thyroid nodule (not recorded which). Some clones in this sample may be carry-over from other donors' samples. The chain has TRBV27 and TRBJ1-6; 7 nucleotides agree with TRBD1. The CDR3 nucleotides are TGTGCCAGCAGTTCACCACAGGGGTCACCCCTCCACTTT. It is translated as CASSSPQGSPLHF.